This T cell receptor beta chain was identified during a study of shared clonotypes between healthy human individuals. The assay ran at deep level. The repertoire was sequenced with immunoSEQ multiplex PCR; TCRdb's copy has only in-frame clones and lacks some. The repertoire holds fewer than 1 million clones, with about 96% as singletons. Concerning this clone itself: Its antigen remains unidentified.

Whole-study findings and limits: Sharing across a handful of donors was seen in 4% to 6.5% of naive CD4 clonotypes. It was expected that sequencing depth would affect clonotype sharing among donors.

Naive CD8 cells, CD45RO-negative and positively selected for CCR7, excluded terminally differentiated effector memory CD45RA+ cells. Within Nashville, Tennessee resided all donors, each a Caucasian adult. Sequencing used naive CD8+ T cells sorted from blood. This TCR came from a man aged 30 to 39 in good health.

Here the CDR3 DNA reads TGTGCCAGCAGCTACCACAGGGGGGATCGCTATGGCTACACCTTC. Translation gives CASSYHRGDRYGYTF. V usage is TRBV7-2 and J usage is TRBJ1-2; 8 bases fit TRBD1. With 4 bases clipped from V and 4 bases from J, the junction kept 8 bases outside the gene matches. The germline V gene has CDR1 SGHTA and CDR2 FQGNSA. The CDR3 covers 15 residues.